One and the same sample provided the 14 T cell receptor beta chains below, sequenced in a study of OX40 agonist ivuxolimab in advanced cancers. The protocol was immunoSEQ multiplex PCR, while the TCRdb copy is restricted to in-frame clones and leaves out a portion. This sample has approximately 50,000 clones, with approximately 80% found just once. The source material was CD4+ or CD8+ T cells sorted from blood, sampled in a trial of the OX40 agonist ivuxolimab. Receptor source: an adult with an advanced solid tumor such as melanoma, head and neck, liver or kidney cancer.

The chain employs TRBV2 and TRBJ1-2; 7 bases align to TRBD1. The ends lost 11 bases at V and 2 bases at J; junction bases unmatched: 11. Germline assignment: CDR1 SNHLY and CDR2 FYNNEI. CDR3 length: 14 amino acids. The CDR3 bases are TGTGCCTACGTCGTCACAGGGGCCAACTATGGCTACACCTTC. This sequence encodes CAYVVTGANYGYTF.

The chain carries TRBV27 and TRBJ2-1, with TRBD2 as a possible D gene (5 bases). This CDR3 is built from 16 residues. The germline gives CDR1 MNHEY, CDR2 SMNVEV (reference sequence). Trimming shortened V by 4 bases and J by 6 bases, and 19 bases separated the two germline ends. In DNA, the CDR3 is TGTGCCAGCAGTTCCGGACTGATTACCGTCCCCAATGAGCAGTTCTTC. Encoded protein: CASSSGLITVPNEQFF.

The chain couples TRBV5-1 to TRBJ2-3; D is uncertain. The CDR3 runs to 15 residues. CDR1 and CDR2 from the germline V gene are SGHRS and YFSETQ. V was pared by 1 base and J by 0 bases, with 9 bases between. The CDR3 nucleotides are TGCGCCAGCAGCTTGCTCAGCACTAGCACAGATACGCAGTATTTT. Translating it yields CASSLLSTSTDTQYF.

The rearrangement joins TRBV9 to TRBJ2-3; 7 bases fit TRBD2. Germline trimming cut 3 bases from V and 0 bases from J; bases unmatched to any gene: 4. This CDR3 is 15 amino acids long. Germline V gene lookup returns CDR1 SGDLS and CDR2 YYNGEE. The CDR3 DNA reads TGTGCCAGCAGCGCATCTAGCGGTAGCACAGATACGCAGTATTTT. Amino acids: CASSASSGSTDTQYF. Variable domain in full (rest from reference TRBV9 and TRBJ2-3): DSGVTQTPKHLITATGQRVTLRCSPRSGDLSVYWYQQSLDQGLQFLIQYYNGEERAKGNILERFSAQQFPDLHSELNLSSLELGDSALYFCASSASSGSTDTQYFGPGTRLTVL.

The chain is built from TRBV6-1 and TRBJ2-3; the D gene is possibly TRBD1 (7 bases). In germline, CDR1 is MNHNS, CDR2 SASEGT. V lost 7 bases and J 6 bases, leaving 17 bases between the germline ends. The CDR3 extends over 14 amino acids. CDR3 DNA: TGTGCCAGCAATCAGGGGGGAGTGGGGGATACGCAGTATTTT. It encodes CASNQGGVGDTQYF.

This rearrangement joins TRBV19 to TRBJ1-1; D not resolved. V lost 3 bases and J lost 0, with 11 bases in between. Per germline, CDR1 LNHDA and CDR2 SQIVND (reference sequence). The CDR3 spans 15 residues. Here the CDR3 DNA reads TGTGCCAGTAGTATTTCGGGGAACATGAACACTGAAGCTTTCTTT. Translating gives CASSISGNMNTEAFF.

This chain links TRBV7-7 with TRBJ2-2; 13 positions match TRBD2. The germline CDR1 and CDR2 sequences are SSHAT and FNYEAQ (reference sequence). The trim removed 7 bases at V and 4 bases at J, leaving 3 bases unmatched. The CDR3 runs 15 residues. The DNA for the CDR3 is TGTGCCAGCACCGGGACTAGCGGGATCACCGGGGAGCTGTTTTTT. This translates into CASTGTSGITGELFF.

V and J are TRBV20-1 and TRBJ1-2; D not resolved. The germline V and J ends were trimmed by 6 bases and 2 bases, with 7 bases remaining between them. Germline V gene data show CDR1 as DFQATT and CDR2 as SNEGSKA (reference sequence). This CDR3 region has 11 residues. The DNA of the CDR3 is TGCAGTGCATCACAGAACTATGGCTACACCTTC. Its translation is CSASQNYGYTF.

V and J are TRBV5-6 and TRBJ1-3; tentatively, D is TRBD1 (5 bases). This CDR3 comprises 16 residues. The ends were cut back, 3 bases at V and 0 bases at J, with 13 bases in the middle. The V gene's germline CDR1 is SGHDT and CDR2 YYEEEE. The CDR3 loop is CASSYLTARSGNTIYF. The CDR3 bases are TGTGCCAGCAGCTACCTGACAGCCCGCTCTGGAAACACCATATATTTT.

The CDR3 bases are TGTGCCTGTTCCACCTCAACTAATGAAAAACTGTTTTTT. Translation: CACSTSTNEKLFF. The V gene is TRBV30, the J gene TRBJ1-4; D ambiguous. The CDR3 loop spans 13 amino acids. Per germline, CDR1 GTSNPN and CDR2 SVGIG (reference sequence). V was cut by 6 bases and J by 0 bases, with 8 bases left in between.

In this sample, this clone turned up once. The rearrangement uses TRBV6-1 and TRBJ2-3; 8 bases match TRBD1. Looked up from germline, CDR1 is MNHNS and CDR2 is SASEGT. This CDR3 is 15 amino acids long. The junction had 4 bases not matched to a gene; V was cut back by 5 bases and J by 0 bases. The CDR3 region is CASSPWTGSTDTQYF. The CDR3 region has the DNA TGTGCCAGCAGTCCCTGGACAGGGAGCACAGATACGCAGTATTTT.

This chain connects TRBV2 to TRBJ2-2; the D gene is possibly TRBD2 (6 bases). The V gene lost 5 bases and the J gene lost 7 bases, with 17 bases spanning the gap. The CDR3 sequence is 15 residues long. Germline lookup yields CDR1 SNHLY and CDR2 FYNNEI. The CDR3 DNA follows: TGTGCCAGCAGTTGGGGGAGGCCACCCCTCGGGGAGCTGTTTTTT. It yields the protein CASSWGRPPLGELFF.

The chain carries TRBV27 and TRBJ1-2; weak D call: TRBD1 (5 bases). This CDR3 region has 15 residues. V shed 7 bases and J shed 3 bases, with 18 bases lying between them. CDR1 MNHEY and CDR2 SMNVEV come from the germline V gene (reference sequence). CDR3 sequence reads: CASTQRAGRYYGYTF. For the CDR3, the DNA is TGTGCCAGCACCCAAAGGGCAGGGAGGTACTATGGCTACACCTTC.

The chain recombines TRBV18 with TRBJ2-7; the D is unclear. The germline V and J ends were trimmed by 6 bases and 5 bases, with 17 bases remaining between them. The CDR3 runs to 14 residues. The germline CDR1 and CDR2 sequences are KGHSH and LQKENI. CDR3 sequence (DNA): TGTGCCAGCTCCCCTCCCGTACAGAGAGACGAGCAGTACTTC. It is translated as CASSPPVQRDEQYF.